This entry concerns a single T cell receptor (beta chain). This record belongs to a study of blood T cell repertoires in COVID-19. Study at large: The United States, Italy and Spain were the sources of the acute and convalescent COVID-19 samples.

Between the trimmed V and J ends, which lost 1 base and 3 bases, there was a span of 9 bases. Germline CDR1 SQVTM, CDR2 ANQGSEA. CDR3 length: 13 amino acids. Profiled with immunoSEQ multiplex PCR; TCRdb holds only in-frame clones, not every one. The sample lists over 60,000 clones, 90% occurring once. The genes are TRBV29-1 and TRBJ1-1; a weak D match, TRBD1 (6 bases). Specimen: peripheral blood. The TCR comes from a man over 45 with acute or convalescent COVID-19. The CDR3 nucleotides are TGCAGCGTTGAAGTGGGGGCCCACACTGAAGCTTTCTTT. It is translated as CSVEVGAHTEAFF.